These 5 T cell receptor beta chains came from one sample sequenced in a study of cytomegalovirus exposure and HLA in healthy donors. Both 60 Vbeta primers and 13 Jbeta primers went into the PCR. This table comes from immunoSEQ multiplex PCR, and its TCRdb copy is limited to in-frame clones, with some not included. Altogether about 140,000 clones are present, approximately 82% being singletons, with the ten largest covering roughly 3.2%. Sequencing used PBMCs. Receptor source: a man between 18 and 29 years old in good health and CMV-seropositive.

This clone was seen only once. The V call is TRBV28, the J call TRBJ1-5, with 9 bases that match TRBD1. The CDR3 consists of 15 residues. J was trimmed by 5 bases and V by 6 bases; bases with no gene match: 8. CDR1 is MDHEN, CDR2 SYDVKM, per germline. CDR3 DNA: TGTGCCAGCAGACCAACAGGGGGCGCGGATCAGCCCCAGCATTTT. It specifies CASRPTGGADQPQHF.

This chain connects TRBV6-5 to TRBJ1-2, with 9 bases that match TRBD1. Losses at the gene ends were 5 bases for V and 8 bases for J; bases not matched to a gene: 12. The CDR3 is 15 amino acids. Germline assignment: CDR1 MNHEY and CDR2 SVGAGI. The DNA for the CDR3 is TGTGCCAGCAGTCCCTGGGACAGGGATTTTTGGGGCTACACCTTC. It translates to CASSPWDRDFWGYTF.

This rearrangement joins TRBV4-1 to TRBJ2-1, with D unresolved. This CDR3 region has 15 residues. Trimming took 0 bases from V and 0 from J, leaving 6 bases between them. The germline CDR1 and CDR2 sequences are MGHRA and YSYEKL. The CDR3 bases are TGCGCCAGCAGCCAAGAAAGCGCCTCCTACAATGAGCAGTTCTTC. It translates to CASSQESASYNEQFF.

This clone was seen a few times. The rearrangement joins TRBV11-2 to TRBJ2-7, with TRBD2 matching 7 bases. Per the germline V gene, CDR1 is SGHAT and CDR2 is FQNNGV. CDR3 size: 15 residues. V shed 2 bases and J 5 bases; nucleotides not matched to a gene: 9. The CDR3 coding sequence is TGTGCCAGCAGCTTATTTGGACTAGATATGAACGAGCAGTACTTC. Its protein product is CASSLFGLDMNEQYF.

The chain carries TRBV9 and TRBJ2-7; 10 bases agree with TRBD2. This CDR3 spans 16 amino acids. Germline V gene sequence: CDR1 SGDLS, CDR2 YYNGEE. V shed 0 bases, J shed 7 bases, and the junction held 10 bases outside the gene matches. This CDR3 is CASSVVPAGGPGEQYF. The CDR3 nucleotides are TGTGCCAGCAGCGTAGTTCCAGCGGGAGGGCCGGGTGAGCAGTACTTC.